This T cell receptor (beta chain) derives from a study of T cells in Graves' hyperthyroidism and ophthalmopathy. This clonotype has a count of ten or more. It was RNA transcripts that yielded the amplified TCR beta CDR3 regions. TCR CDR3 regions were first amplified by RT-PCR with HTBI primers. One entry per CDR3 protein results from TCRdb running MiXCR on the multiplex PCR reads. The sample consists of around 700,000 distinct CDR3 sequences, around a third of them appearing once. CDR1 and CDR2 from the germline V gene are SGDLS and YYNGEE. Trimming at V came to 4 bases and at J to 3 bases, leaving 12 bases not matched to a gene. The CDR3 has 16 residues.

The sequenced sample was blood. The rearrangement joins TRBV9 to TRBJ1-2; 7 positions match TRBD1. The sequence came from a woman in her forties with Graves' hyperthyroidism. The CDR3 region has the DNA TGTGCCAGCAGCCGCAGTGACAGGGTAGGGGACTATGGCTACACCTTC. As protein: CASSRSDRVGDYGYTF.